Following are 12 T cell receptor beta chains from one sample sequenced in a study of identical twins. TCRdb redid the calling of the 5' RACE reads with MiXCR, one entry per CDR3 protein. Of around 1.7 million distinct CDR3 sequences in the sample, about 31% were seen once. The sample was cord blood. The receptors were sampled from a newborn girl in good health.

This clonotype turned up a few times. The gene calls are TRBV12-3 or TRBV12-4 and TRBJ2-2, with D perhaps TRBD1 (5 bases). Deletions cut 3 bases from V and 6 bases from J, with 14 bases between. The CDR3 is 15 residues long. CDR3 DNA: TGTGCCAGCAGTTTTGAGACAGCCGGCGCCGGGGAGCTGTTTTTT. Translated, it gives CASSFETAGAGELFF.

The sample holds a few counts of this clonotype. The rearrangement uses TRBV10-3 and TRBJ1-5; perhaps TRBD1 as D (5 bases). The V gene's germline CDR1 is ENHRY and CDR2 SYGVKD. The CDR3 length is 16 residues. Trimming removed 3 bases at V and 0 bases at J, with 12 bases between. The CDR3 DNA sequence: TGTGCCATCAGTGAACCCAGGGTTAATAGCAATCAGCCCCAGCATTTT. Its translation: CAISEPRVNSNQPQHF.

CDR3 residues: CASVRRLANQETQYF. The CDR3 DNA reads TGTGCCAGCGTCCGGAGACTAGCCAACCAAGAGACCCAGTACTTC. The rearrangement links TRBV2 to TRBJ2-5, with 7 nucleotides matching TRBD2. V lost 8 bases, J lost 0 bases, and 9 bases stayed unmatched. The CDR3 loop spans 15 amino acids. Germline CDR1 and CDR2: SNHLY and FYNNEI.

This clonotype was seen only a few times. The chain uses TRBV25-1 and TRBJ2-1; 10 positions agree with TRBD2. This CDR3 is built from 13 residues. Germline CDR1 MGHDK, CDR2 SYGVNS. The V segment lost 8 bases and the J segment 8 bases; nucleotides outside the gene matches: 6. Here the CDR3 DNA reads TGTGCCAGCGGACTAGCGGCCGCTCATGAGCAGTTCTTC. The encoded protein is CASGLAAAHEQFF.

The chain carries TRBV18 and TRBJ2-3, with 10 bases identical to TRBD1. The CDR3 consists of 16 residues. After removal of 3 bases from V and 4 bases from J, the junction contained 7 bases not matched to a gene. Per the germline V gene, CDR1 is KGHSH and CDR2 is LQKENI. CDR3 protein: CASSPPGQGTSDTQYF. DNA for the CDR3: TGTGCCAGCTCACCTCCGGGACAGGGGACGTCAGATACGCAGTATTTT.

This clonotype was recorded a few times. V gene TRBV7-8 combines with J gene TRBJ2-3; D may be TRBD2 (6 bases). CDR1 and CDR2 (germline): SGHVS, FQNEAQ. The CDR3 is 16 amino acids. Deletions cut 2 bases from V and 2 bases from J, with 14 bases between. The CDR3 region has the DNA TGTGCCAGCAGCTTACTGACAAGCGGGCTCACAGATACGCAGTATTTT. Amino acid sequence: CASSLLTSGLTDTQYF.

The rearrangement joins TRBV7-9 to TRBJ2-5; D possibly corresponds to TRBD2 (6 bases). Germline V gene lookup returns CDR1 SEHNR and CDR2 FQNEAQ (reference sequence). The CDR3 has 15 residues. Trimming stripped 1 base from V and 6 bases from J, with 15 bases between. The CDR3 here is CASSLETAGSKTQYF. CDR3 coding DNA: TGTGCCAGCAGCTTAGAGACGGCGGGGTCGAAGACCCAGTACTTC.

The chain employs TRBV6-2 or TRBV6-3 and TRBJ2-1, with D unclear. The J call is doubtful: the DNA matches TRBJ2-7 better. Germline V CDR1 and CDR2: MNHEY, SVGEGT. The CDR3 consists of 15 residues. This CDR3 reads CASSYGQNLYNEQYF. The CDR3 DNA follows: TGTGCCAGCAGTTACGGGCAGAACCTATACAATGAGCAGTACTTC.

This clonotype was recorded at least ten times. This rearrangement joins TRBV24-1 to TRBJ2-3; no definite D call. The CDR3 consists of 13 residues. The germline V gene has CDR1 KGHDR and CDR2 SFDVKD. Trimming shortened V by 9 bases and J by 5 bases, and 14 bases separated the two germline ends. Here the CDR3 reads CATAPRSGDTQYF. CDR3 DNA sequence: TGTGCCACCGCTCCGAGGTCCGGAGATACGCAGTATTTT.

This clonotype was seen more than once but under ten times. The CDR3 DNA reads as TGTGCCAGCAGCCTCACGGGGGGACTAGACTACAATGAGCAGTTCTTC. It specifies CASSLTGGLDYNEQFF. V and J are TRBV3-1 and TRBJ2-1; 8 bases are shared with TRBD2. V lost 4 bases to trimming and J lost 3 bases; unmatched junction nucleotides: 8. The V gene's germline CDR1 is LGHDT and CDR2 YNNKEL (reference sequence). This CDR3 is 16 amino acids long.

This chain joins TRBV11-1 and TRBJ2-5, with TRBD2 matching 7 bases. CDR3 size: 16 residues. V shed 3 bases, J shed 11 bases, and the junction held 18 bases outside the gene matches. Germline values: CDR1 SGHAT, CDR2 FQDESV (reference sequence). The CDR3 nucleotides read TGTGCCAGCAGCTTTCTCCCAGGGAGGGACTACAATGAGCAGTACTTC. Translation gives CASSFLPGRDYNEQYF.

V is TRBV4-2 and J is TRBJ2-1, with 7 bases fitting TRBD2. Germline V CDR1 and CDR2: LGHNA, YNFKEQ. Trimming took 3 bases from V and 4 from J; bases not matched to a gene: 3. There are 14 residues in the CDR3. The CDR3 nucleotides are TGTGCCAGCAGCCACCGGGAGGAGTACAATGAGCAGTTCTTC. Translation: CASSHREEYNEQFF.